This TCR beta chain is drawn from a study of beta chain features in type 1 diabetes. Regarding the study as a whole: Among type 1 diabetes patients, VDJ junctions had fewer insertions and more deletions. Within each of all four CD4+ subsets, Type 1 diabetes patients had TCRB CDR3s that were moderately but significantly shorter.

This clone was seen more than once but under ten times. Its antigen is currently unknown. TCRB transcripts that were expressed got sequenced, as all of the isolated RNA had been reverse transcribed. The assay was immunoSEQ multiplex PCR, and TCRdb's table has in-frame clones only and misses some. The table lists a few hundred thousand clones, approximately 15% of them singletons. Isolation of CD4+ naive, central memory, regulatory and stem cell-like memory cells was achieved by sorting via CD45RO/CCR7/CD25/CD127/CD95/CD27. The purity of all sorted populations exceeded 95%. The sample taken for sequencing was naive CD4+ T cells from blood. The receptor was derived from a woman aged 18-30 years with type 1 diabetes.

The DNA of the CDR3 is TGTGCCAGCAGCTTATTTCAAGCGGGAGCGAGCACAGATACGCAGTATTTT. Encoded protein: CASSLFQAGASTDTQYF. The chain uses TRBV7-2 and TRBJ2-3; 8 bases map to TRBD2. With 2 bases clipped from V and 0 bases from J, the junction kept 7 bases outside the gene matches. The CDR3 loop spans 17 amino acids. Per the germline V gene, CDR1 is SGHTA and CDR2 is FQGNSA.